This T cell receptor (beta chain) appears in the sequencing data of a study of shared clonotypes between healthy human individuals. Study in general: Donors, aged 18 to 49, were a couple of women and three men. CD4 naive and CD4 memory each took three plates per donor, while CD8 naive took two and CD8 memory one.

Method: immunoSEQ multiplex PCR; TCRdb's copy keeps in-frame clones and lacks some. The table has roughly 1,500,000 clones, 98% seen once; the top ten hold around 0.38%. Germline V CDR1 and CDR2: SGHRS, YFSETQ. The CDR3 length is 15 residues. The V and J ends lost 5 bases and 1 base, in that order; junction bases with no gene match: 8. The sequenced sample was naive CD4+ T cells sorted from blood. The subset: CD45RA+ positively selected. This clonotype was sampled from a man aged 25-45 years in good health. V is TRBV5-1 and J is TRBJ2-5; 7 bases match TRBD1. CDR3 region: CASSPLQGLQETQYF. The DNA of the CDR3 is TGCGCCAGCAGTCCTTTACAGGGGCTCCAAGAGACCCAGTACTTC. The variable domain in full, completed from reference TRBV5-1 and TRBJ2-5, reads KAGVTQTPRYLIKTRGQQVTLSCSPISGHRSVSWYQQTPGQGLQFLFEYFSETQRNKGNFPGRFSGRQFSNSRSEMNVSTLELGDSALYLCASSPLQGLQETQYFGPGTRLLVL.